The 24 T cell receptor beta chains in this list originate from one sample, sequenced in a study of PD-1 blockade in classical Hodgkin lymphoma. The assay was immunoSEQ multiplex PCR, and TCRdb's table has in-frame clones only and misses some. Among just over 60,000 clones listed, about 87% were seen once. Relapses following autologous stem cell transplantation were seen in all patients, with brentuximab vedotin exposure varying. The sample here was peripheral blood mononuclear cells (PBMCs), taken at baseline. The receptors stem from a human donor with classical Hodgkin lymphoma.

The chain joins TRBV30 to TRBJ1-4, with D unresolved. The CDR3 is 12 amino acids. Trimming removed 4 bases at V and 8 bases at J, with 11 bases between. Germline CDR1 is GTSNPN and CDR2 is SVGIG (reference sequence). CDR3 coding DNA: TGTGCCTGGAACCGAGACGGGGAAAAACTGTTTTTT. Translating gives CAWNRDGEKLFF.

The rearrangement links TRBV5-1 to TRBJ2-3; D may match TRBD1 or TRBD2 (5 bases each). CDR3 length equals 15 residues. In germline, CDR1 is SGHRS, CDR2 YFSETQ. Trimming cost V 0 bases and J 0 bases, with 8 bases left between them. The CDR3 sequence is CASSLGGTSTDTQYF. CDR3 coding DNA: TGCGCCAGCAGCTTGGGGGGGACCAGCACAGATACGCAGTATTTT.

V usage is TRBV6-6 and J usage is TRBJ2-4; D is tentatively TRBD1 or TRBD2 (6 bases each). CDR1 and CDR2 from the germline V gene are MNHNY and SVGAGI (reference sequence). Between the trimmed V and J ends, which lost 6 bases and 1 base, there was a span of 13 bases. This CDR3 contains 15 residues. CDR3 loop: CASSPLGGAKNIQYF. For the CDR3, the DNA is TGTGCCAGCAGCCCGCTAGGGGGGGCCAAAAACATTCAGTACTTC.

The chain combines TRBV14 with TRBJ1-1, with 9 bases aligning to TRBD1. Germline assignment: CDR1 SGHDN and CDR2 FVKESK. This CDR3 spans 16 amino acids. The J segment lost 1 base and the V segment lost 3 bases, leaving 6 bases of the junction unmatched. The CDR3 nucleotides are TGTGCCAGCAGCCAGGGACAGGGACGACGGAACACTGAAGCTTTCTTT. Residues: CASSQGQGRRNTEAFF.

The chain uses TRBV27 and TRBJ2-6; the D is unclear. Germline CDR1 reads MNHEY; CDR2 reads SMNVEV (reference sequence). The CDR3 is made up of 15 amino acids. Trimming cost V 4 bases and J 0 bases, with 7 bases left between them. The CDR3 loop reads CASSSRASGANVLTF. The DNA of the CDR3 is TGTGCCAGCAGTTCTCGGGCCTCTGGGGCCAACGTCCTGACTTTC. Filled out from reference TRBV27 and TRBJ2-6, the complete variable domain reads EAQVTQNPRYLITVTGKKLTVTCSQNMNHEYMSWYRQDPGLGLRQIYYSMNVEVTDKGDVPEGYKVSRKEKRNFPLILESPSPNQTSLYFCASSSRASGANVLTFGAGSRLTVL.

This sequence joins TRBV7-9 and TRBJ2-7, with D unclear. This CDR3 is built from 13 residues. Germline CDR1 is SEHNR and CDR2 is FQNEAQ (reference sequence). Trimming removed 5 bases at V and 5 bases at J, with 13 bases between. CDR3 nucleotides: TGTGCCAGCAGCACGAGCGACCGACACGAGCAGTACTTC. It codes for CASSTSDRHEQYF. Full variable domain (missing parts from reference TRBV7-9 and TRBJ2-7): DTGVSQNPRHKITKRGQNVTFRCDPISEHNRLYWYRQTLGQGPEFLTYFQNEAQLEKSRLLSDRFSAERPKGSFSTLEIQRTEQGDSAMYLCASSTSDRHEQYFGPGTRLTVT.

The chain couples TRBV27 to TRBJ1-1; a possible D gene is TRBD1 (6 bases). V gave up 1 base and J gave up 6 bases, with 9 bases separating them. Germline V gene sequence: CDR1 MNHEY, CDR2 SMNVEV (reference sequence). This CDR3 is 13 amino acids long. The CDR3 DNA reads TGTGCCAGCAGTTTATTGGGGGGCGCTGAAGCTTTCTTT. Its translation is CASSLLGGAEAFF.

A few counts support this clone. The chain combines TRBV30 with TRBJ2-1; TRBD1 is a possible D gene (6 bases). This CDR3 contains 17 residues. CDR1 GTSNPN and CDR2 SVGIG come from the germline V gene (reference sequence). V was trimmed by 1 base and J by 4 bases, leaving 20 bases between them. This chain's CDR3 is CAWSELSTGGYYNEQFF. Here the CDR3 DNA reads TGTGCCTGGAGTGAACTTTCGACAGGCGGATATTACAATGAGCAGTTCTTC.

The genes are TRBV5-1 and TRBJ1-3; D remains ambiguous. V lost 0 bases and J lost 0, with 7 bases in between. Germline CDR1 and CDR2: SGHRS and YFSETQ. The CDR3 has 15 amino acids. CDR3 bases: TGCGCCAGCAGCTTGGACAGAGACTCTGGAAACACCATATATTTT. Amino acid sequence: CASSLDRDSGNTIYF.

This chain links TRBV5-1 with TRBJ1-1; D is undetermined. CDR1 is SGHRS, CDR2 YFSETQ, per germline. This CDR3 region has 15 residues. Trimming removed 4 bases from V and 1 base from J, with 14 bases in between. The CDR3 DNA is TGCGCCAGCAGCAATCCCGGGAGGGAGAACACTGAAGCTTTCTTT. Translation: CASSNPGRENTEAFF.

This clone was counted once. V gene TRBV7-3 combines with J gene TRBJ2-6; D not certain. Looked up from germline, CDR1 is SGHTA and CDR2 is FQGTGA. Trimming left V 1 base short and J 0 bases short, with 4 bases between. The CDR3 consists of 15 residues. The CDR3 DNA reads TGTGCCAGCAGCTTAATGAGCTCTGGGGCCAACGTCCTGACTTTC. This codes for CASSLMSSGANVLTF.

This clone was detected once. CDR3 sequence reads: CASSYKGQGLGGYTF. The CDR3, as DNA: TGTGCCAGCAGTTACAAAGGACAGGGTCTGGGAGGCTACACCTTC. V is TRBV6-5 and J is TRBJ1-2; 8 bases line up with TRBD1. Germline CDR1 MNHEY, CDR2 SVGAGI. V was pared by 2 bases and J by 8 bases, with 10 bases of the junction left unmatched. This CDR3 is built from 15 residues.

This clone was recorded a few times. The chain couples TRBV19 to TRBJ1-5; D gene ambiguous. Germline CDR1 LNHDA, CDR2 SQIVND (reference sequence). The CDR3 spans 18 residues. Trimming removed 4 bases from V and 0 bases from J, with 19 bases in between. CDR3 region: CASSKFLIGRHSNQPQHF. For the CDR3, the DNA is TGTGCCAGTAGTAAATTTTTGATCGGACGCCATAGCAATCAGCCCCAGCATTTT.

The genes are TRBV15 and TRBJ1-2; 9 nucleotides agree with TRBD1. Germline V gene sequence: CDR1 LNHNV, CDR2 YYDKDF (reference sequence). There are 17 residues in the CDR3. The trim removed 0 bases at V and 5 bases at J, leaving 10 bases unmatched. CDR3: CATSRDKWVDRGYGYTF. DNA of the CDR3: TGTGCCACCAGCAGAGATAAATGGGTGGACAGGGGTTATGGCTACACCTTC.

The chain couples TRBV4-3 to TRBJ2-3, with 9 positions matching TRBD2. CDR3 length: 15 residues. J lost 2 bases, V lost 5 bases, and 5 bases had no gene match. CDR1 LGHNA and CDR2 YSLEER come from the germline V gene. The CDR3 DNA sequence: TGCGCCAGCAGCACGATAGCGGGGGACACAGATACGCAGTATTTT. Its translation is CASSTIAGDTDTQYF.

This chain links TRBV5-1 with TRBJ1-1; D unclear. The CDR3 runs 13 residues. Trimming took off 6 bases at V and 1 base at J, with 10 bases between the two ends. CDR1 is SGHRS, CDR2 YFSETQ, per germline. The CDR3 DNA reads TGCGCCAGCATCAACTCACCGAACACTGAAGCTTTCTTT. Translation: CASINSPNTEAFF.

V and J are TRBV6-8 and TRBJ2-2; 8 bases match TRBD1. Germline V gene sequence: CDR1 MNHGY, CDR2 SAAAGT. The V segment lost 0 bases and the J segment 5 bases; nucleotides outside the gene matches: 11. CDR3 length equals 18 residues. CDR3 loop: CASSYSKLAGGITGELFF. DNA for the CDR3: TGTGCCAGCAGTTACTCGAAGTTGGCAGGGGGCATAACCGGGGAGCTGTTTTTT.

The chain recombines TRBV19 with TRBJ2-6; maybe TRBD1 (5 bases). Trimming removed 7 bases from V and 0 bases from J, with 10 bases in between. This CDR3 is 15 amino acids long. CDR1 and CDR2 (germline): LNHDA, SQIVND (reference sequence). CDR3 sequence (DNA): TGTGCCAGTACCTACAGGACCTCTGGGGCCAACGTCCTGACTTTC. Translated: CASTYRTSGANVLTF.

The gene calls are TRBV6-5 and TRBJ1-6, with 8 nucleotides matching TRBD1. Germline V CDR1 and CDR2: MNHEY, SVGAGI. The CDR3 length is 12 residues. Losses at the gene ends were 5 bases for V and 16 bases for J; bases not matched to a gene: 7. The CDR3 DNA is TGTGCCAGCAGTGCCTCCAACAGGGGGCTCCACTTT. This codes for CASSASNRGLHF.

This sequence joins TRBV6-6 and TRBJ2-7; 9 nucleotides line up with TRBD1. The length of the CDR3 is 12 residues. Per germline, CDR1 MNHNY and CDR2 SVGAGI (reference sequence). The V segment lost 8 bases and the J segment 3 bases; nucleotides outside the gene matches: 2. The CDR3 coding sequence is TGTGCCAGCGGGACAGGGAGCTACGAGCAGTACTTC. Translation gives CASGTGSYEQYF.

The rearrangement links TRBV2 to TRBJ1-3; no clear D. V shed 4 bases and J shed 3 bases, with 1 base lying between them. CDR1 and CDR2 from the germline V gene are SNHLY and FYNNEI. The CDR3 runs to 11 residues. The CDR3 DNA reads TGTGCCAGCAGTGTTGGAAACACCATATATTTT. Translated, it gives CASSVGNTIYF.

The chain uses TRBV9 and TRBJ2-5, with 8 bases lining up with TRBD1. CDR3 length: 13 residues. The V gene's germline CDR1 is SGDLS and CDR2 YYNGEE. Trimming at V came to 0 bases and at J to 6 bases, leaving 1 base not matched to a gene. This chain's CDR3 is CASSVAGGKTQYF. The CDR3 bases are TGTGCCAGCAGCGTAGCAGGGGGCAAGACCCAGTACTTC.

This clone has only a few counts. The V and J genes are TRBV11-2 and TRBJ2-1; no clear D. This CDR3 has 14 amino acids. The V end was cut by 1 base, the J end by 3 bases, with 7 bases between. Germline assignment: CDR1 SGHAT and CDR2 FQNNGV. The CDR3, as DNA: TGTGCCAGCAGCTTAGTATTTGGCTACAATGAGCAGTTCTTC. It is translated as CASSLVFGYNEQFF.

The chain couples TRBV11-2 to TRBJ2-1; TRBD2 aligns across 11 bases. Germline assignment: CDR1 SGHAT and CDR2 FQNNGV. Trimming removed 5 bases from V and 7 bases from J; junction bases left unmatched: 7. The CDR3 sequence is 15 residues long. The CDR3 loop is CASSLTSGGENEQFF. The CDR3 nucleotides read TGTGCCAGCAGCCTCACTAGCGGGGGTGAAAATGAGCAGTTCTTC.